These T cell receptor beta chains were read from a single sample in a study of CD8+ T cells in alopecia areata. TCRdb keeps only in-frame clones here, not all; method: immunoSEQ multiplex PCR. The repertoire holds some 120,000 clones, with approximately 53% as singletons. The sample consisted of CD4+ T cells sorted from blood, taken at week 0. The source is a human donor with alopecia areata. CDR3s include the opening cysteine and the closing phenylalanine or tryptophan. D genes are given only for firm matches. Rows give clone size only sometimes, using once, few, many, or a class for an expanded clone.

v_call	d_call	clone_size	j_call	cdr3_aa	cdr3_nt
TRBV7-2	.	.	TRBJ1-2	CASSLAVSRSDYGYTF	TGTGCCAGCAGCTTAGCGGTTAGTAGATCCGACTATGGCTACACCTTC
TRBV21-1	.	few	TRBJ2-7	CASTLTGSSYEQYF	TGTGCCAGCACTCTGACCGGGTCATCCTACGAGCAGTACTTC
TRBV2	TRBD2	few	TRBJ2-1	CASSEGLAGGSSYNEQFF	TGTGCCAGCAGTGAAGGACTAGCGGGGGGGAGCTCCTACAATGAGCAGTTCTTC
TRBV5-1	TRBD1	.	TRBJ2-5	CASSPGTGGRGETQYF	TGCGCCAGCAGCCCAGGGACAGGGGGCCGAGGGGAGACCCAGTACTTC
TRBV4-2	.	.	TRBJ2-7	CASSQDHRVGEQYF	TGTGCCAGCAGCCAAGATCACAGGGTAGGCGAGCAGTACTTC
TRBV14	.	.	TRBJ1-2	CASSQDTYGYTF	TGTGCCAGCAGCCAGGACACGTATGGCTACACCTTC
TRBV2	.	.	TRBJ1-3	CASSEYGHRSGNTIYF	TGTGCCAGCAGTGAATACGGACACCGCTCTGGAAACACCATATATTTT
TRBV25-1	TRBD2	.	TRBJ2-1	CASTGTSDYEQFF	TGTGCCAGCACCGGGACTAGCGACTATGAGCAGTTCTTC
TRBV4-3	.	few	TRBJ2-3	CASSQASTGGDTQYF	TGCGCCAGCAGCCAAGCGTCTACAGGCGGAGATACGCAGTATTTT
TRBV4-1	TRBD1	.	TRBJ2-6	CASSQPRTGGRANVLTF	TGCGCCAGCAGCCAACCCCGGACAGGCGGAAGGGCCAACGTCCTGACTTTC
TRBV4-1	.	.	TRBJ1-1	CASSQDYRGTEAFF	TGCGCCAGCAGCCAAGATTATCGGGGGACTGAAGCTTTCTTT
TRBV4-3	.	.	TRBJ2-1	CASSQADGREYNEQFF	TGCGCCAGCAGCCAAGCTGACGGACGGGAGTACAATGAGCAGTTCTTC
TRBV4-2	.	.	TRBJ1-2	CASSRTLNYGYTF	TGTGCCAGCAGCCGAACACTTAACTATGGCTACACCTTC
TRBV10-3	TRBD1	few	TRBJ1-2	CAISYGTGNYGYTF	TGTGCCATCAGTTACGGGACAGGGAACTATGGCTACACCTTC
TRBV28	.	few	TRBJ1-6	CASTRGIQNSPLHF	TGTGCCAGCACAAGAGGGATTCAGAATTCACCCCTCCACTTT
TRBV5-4	TRBD1	.	TRBJ2-3	CASRLTLGTGVGDTQYF	TGTGCCAGCAGACTTACTCTGGGGACAGGGGTCGGAGATACGCAGTATTTT
TRBV5-4	TRBD1	.	TRBJ1-1	CASSYEDRGNTEAFF	TGTGCCAGCAGCTACGAGGACAGGGGGAACACTGAAGCTTTCTTT
TRBV7-9	TRBD2	.	TRBJ2-1	CASSLASSGVHNEQFF	TGTGCCAGCAGCTTAGCCTCTAGCGGGGTCCACAATGAGCAGTTCTTC
TRBV4-1	.	.	TRBJ1-2	CASSQVSRALSYGYTF	TGCGCCAGCAGCCAAGTTTCTCGGGCCCTGTCGTATGGCTACACCTTC
TRBV5-1	.	.	TRBJ2-1	CASSSQGPPWFF	TGCGCCAGCAGTTCACAGGGCCCACCTTGGTTCTTC
TRBV5-1	TRBD1	.	TRBJ1-1	CASSSGGGGYDYTEAFF	TGCGCCAGCAGCTCGGGTGGAGGGGGCTATGATTACACTGAAGCTTTCTTT
TRBV19	.	.	TRBJ2-6	CASSIGGSNEANVLTF	TGTGCCAGTAGTATAGGGGGGTCGAACGAGGCCAACGTCCTGACTTTC
TRBV15	.	.	TRBJ1-2	CATSRDVRDSVYTF	TGTGCCACCAGCAGAGATGTGAGAGACAGTGTCTACACCTTC
TRBV4-1	.	few	TRBJ2-5	CASSQVYQETQYF	TGCGCCAGCAGCCAAGTTTACCAAGAGACCCAGTACTTC
TRBV5-6	.	few	TRBJ2-4	CASSLSQTDSLNIQYF	TGTGCCAGCAGTCTATCCCAGACAGATTCCCTAAACATTCAGTACTTC
TRBV7-2	TRBD1	few	TRBJ2-2	CASSLTQGAYTGELFF	TGTGCCAGCAGCTTAACACAGGGGGCCTACACCGGGGAGCTGTTTTTT
TRBV5-6	.	.	TRBJ1-5	CASSLGSRSNQPQHF	TGTGCCAGCAGCTTGGGCAGCCGGAGCAATCAGCCCCAGCATTTT
TRBV27	.	.	TRBJ1-2	CASRGSWLSNYGYTF	TGTGCCAGCAGGGGTTCGTGGTTGAGCAACTATGGCTACACCTTC
TRBV5-6	TRBD2	.	TRBJ2-5	CASSHIAGGQETQYF	TGTGCCAGCAGCCACATAGCGGGGGGTCAAGAGACCCAGTACTTC
TRBV27	TRBD1	few	TRBJ1-2	CASSNGQGNYGYTF	TGTGCCAGCAGTAACGGACAGGGCAACTATGGCTACACCTTC
TRBV4-1	.	once	TRBJ2-3	CASSQVGQGRITDTQYF	TGCGCCAGCAGCCAAGTCGGTCAGGGCCGCATCACAGATACGCAGTATTTT
TRBV5-1	.	.	TRBJ2-2	CASSFSTGTGELFF	TGCGCCAGCAGCTTCTCGACTGGGACCGGGGAGCTGTTTTTT
TRBV5-1	.	.	TRBJ1-2	CASSLEGYGYTF	TGCGCCAGCAGCTTGGAAGGGTATGGCTACACCTTC
TRBV5-6	.	once	TRBJ1-2	CASSLPATGGYTF	TGTGCCAGCAGCCTACCCGCAACAGGTGGCTACACCTTC
TRBV12-5	.	.	TRBJ1-1	CASGNTKRGNTEAFF	TGTGCTAGTGGAAACACTAAAAGGGGGAACACTGAAGCTTTCTTT
TRBV19	.	.	TRBJ2-7	CASRRRPYEQYF	TGTGCCAGTAGGCGCAGACCCTACGAGCAGTACTTC
TRBV4-3	TRBD2	few	TRBJ2-1	CASSPRGDLRDEQFF	TGCGCCAGCAGCCCCCGGGGGGATCTTAGGGATGAGCAGTTCTTC
TRBV6-5	TRBD1	.	TRBJ1-2	CASNPTGGNYGYTF	TGTGCCAGCAACCCGACAGGGGGAAACTATGGCTACACCTTC
TRBV10-3	.	few	TRBJ1-5	CAISPDGGNQPQHF	TGTGCCATCAGTCCCGACGGCGGCAATCAGCCCCAGCATTTT
TRBV4-1	.	.	TRBJ2-3	CASSQVAPDTQYF	TGCGCCAGCAGCCAAGTGGCGCCAGATACGCAGTATTTT
TRBV28	TRBD1	.	TRBJ2-5	CASSLTTGGVPTQYF	TGTGCCAGCAGCCTTACCACAGGGGGCGTCCCCACCCAGTACTTC
TRBV5-1	.	.	TRBJ2-2	CASSLARDTGELFF	TGCGCCAGCAGCTTGGCCAGGGACACCGGGGAGCTGTTTTTT
TRBV27	.	.	TRBJ2-7	CASSLSWLGGEQYF	TGTGCCAGCAGTTTATCGTGGTTGGGGGGCGAGCAGTACTTC
TRBV7-2	TRBD2	.	TRBJ2-3	CASSRSGRASTDTQYF	TGTGCCAGCAGCCGGAGCGGGAGAGCTAGCACAGATACGCAGTATTTT
TRBV6-6	TRBD2	.	TRBJ2-3	CASSYGAGGSDTQYF	TGTGCCAGCAGTTACGGAGCGGGAGGATCCGATACGCAGTATTTT
TRBV18	.	.	TRBJ2-5	CASSPPGKTQYF	TGTGCCAGCTCACCACCGGGAAAGACCCAGTACTTC
TRBV7-6	.	.	TRBJ2-7	CASSRGRGVYEQYF	TGTGCCAGCAGCCGGGGGCGCGGGGTCTACGAGCAGTACTTC
TRBV18	.	.	TRBJ2-7	CASSPRDYEQYF	TGTGCCAGCTCACCACGAGACTACGAGCAGTACTTC
TRBV5-1	TRBD2	.	TRBJ2-5	CASSLVVSGSGETQYF	TGCGCCAGCAGCTTGGTTGTTAGCGGGAGCGGTGAGACCCAGTACTTC
TRBV4-1	TRBD2	.	TRBJ2-2	CASSPGLAATGELFF	TGCGCCAGCAGCCCTGGACTAGCTGCGACCGGGGAGCTGTTTTTT
TRBV5-6	.	.	TRBJ1-6	CASSLDRDDYNSPLHF	TGTGCCAGCAGCTTGGACAGGGACGATTATAATTCACCCCTCCACTTT
TRBV18	.	.	TRBJ1-5	CASSPLQGSNQPQHF	TGTGCCAGCTCACCATTACAGGGCAGCAATCAGCCCCAGCATTTT